A single sample is the source of the 28 T cell receptor beta chains below, sequenced in a study of T cells in Graves' hyperthyroidism and ophthalmopathy. The TCR beta CDR3 regions underwent amplification using RNA transcripts as the source. First-round RT-PCR targeting the TCR CDR3 was performed with the HTBI primer set. From the multiplex PCR reads, TCRdb called clonotypes with MiXCR, one entry per CDR3 protein. The table records around 300,000 distinct CDR3 sequences, around 19% of them present only once. Sequenced sample: blood. These receptors were obtained from a middle-aged man with Graves' ophthalmopathy.

On this clonotype itself: The junction shows a germline mismatch at one end, possibly a read error. J is TRBJ2-7 and V is TRBV5-5; no firm D call. Germline V gene sequence: CDR1 SGHKS, CDR2 YYEKEE (reference sequence). This CDR3 has 11 residues. The CDR3 reads CASRLDYEQYF. CDR3 coding DNA: TGTGCCAGCAGGTTGGACTACGAGCAGTACTTC.

This clonotype was seen only a few times. J is TRBJ2-1 and V is TRBV27; 13 bases map to TRBD2. CDR1 MNHEY and CDR2 SMNVEV come from the germline V gene (reference sequence). The V gene end was trimmed by 3 bases and the J gene end by 9 bases; junction bases not matched to a gene: 2. This CDR3 has 14 amino acids. The CDR3 DNA reads as TGTGCCAGCAGTTTCGGACTAGCGGGAGCTGAGCAGTTCTTC. It encodes CASSFGLAGAEQFF.

This clonotype was counted many times. This rearrangement joins TRBV28 to TRBJ2-7; D might be TRBD1 (6 bases). The CDR3 length is 15 residues. V was clipped by 2 bases and J by 3 bases, with 14 bases between them. Germline CDR1 and CDR2: MDHEN and SYDVKM. CDR3 sequence: CASSLKAGEFYEQYF. In DNA form, the CDR3 reads TGTGCCAGCAGTTTAAAGGCAGGGGAATTCTACGAGCAGTACTTC.

This clonotype was observed a few times. The DNA of the CDR3 is TGTGCCAGCAGCTGGTATTCTGGAAACACCATATATTTT. Translation: CASSWYSGNTIYF. J is TRBJ1-3 and V is TRBV5-6; D remains unclear. CDR1 is SGHDT, CDR2 YYEEEE, per germline. The CDR3 totals 13 residues. The ends were cut back, 3 bases at V and 1 base at J, with 5 bases in the middle.

This clonotype was detected many times. The V gene is TRBV10-3, the J gene TRBJ2-5; tentatively, D is TRBD1 (6 bases). CDR3 size: 12 residues. V shed 9 bases and J shed 0 bases, with 8 bases lying between them. Per the germline V gene, CDR1 is ENHRY and CDR2 is SYGVKD. CDR3 coding DNA: TGTGCCATACGGGACAACCAAGAGACCCAGTACTTC. It yields the protein CAIRDNQETQYF.

The CDR3 spells CSARVPGGWETQYF. DNA of the CDR3: TGCAGTGCTAGAGTACCGGGAGGGTGGGAGACCCAGTACTTC. The V and J genes are TRBV20-1 and TRBJ2-5; 8 nucleotides agree with TRBD2. CDR3 length: 14 amino acids. Germline CDR1 reads DFQATT; CDR2 reads SNEGSKA (reference sequence). J was trimmed by 5 bases and V by 1 base; bases with no gene match: 6.

The chain couples TRBV4-1 to TRBJ2-1, with D unclear. Germline V lookup: CDR1 MGHRA, CDR2 YSYEKL. The CDR3 consists of 14 residues. Trimming removed 0 bases from V and 2 bases from J, with 5 bases in between. CDR3 DNA sequence: TGCGCCAGCAGCCAAGACTACACCTACAATGAGCAGTTCTTC. This codes for CASSQDYTYNEQFF.

The chain carries TRBV7-9 and TRBJ1-6; D gene unclear. The CDR3 contains 14 residues. CDR1 and CDR2 (germline): SEHNR, FQNEAQ (reference sequence). The V end was cut by 8 bases, the J end by 0 bases, with 8 bases between. The CDR3 spells CASAQSSYNSPLHF. Here the CDR3 DNA reads TGTGCCAGCGCCCAGAGCTCCTATAATTCACCCCTCCACTTT.

This chain joins TRBV2 and TRBJ2-5, with TRBD2 matching over 12 bases. CDR1 and CDR2 from the germline V gene are SNHLY and FYNNEI. Trimming took 2 bases from V and 1 from J; bases not matched to a gene: 2. CDR3 length: 16 amino acids. Here the CDR3 reads CASSELAGGPQETQYF. The CDR3 DNA follows: TGTGCCAGCAGTGAACTAGCGGGAGGGCCCCAAGAGACCCAGTACTTC.

V is TRBV30 and J is TRBJ2-1, with D possibly being TRBD2 (6 bases). Trimming took off 0 bases at V and 6 bases at J, with 9 bases between the two ends. CDR1 and CDR2 from the germline V gene are GTSNPN and SVGIG (reference sequence). This CDR3 has 13 amino acids. The CDR3 DNA reads as TGTGCCTGGAGTGTAGGCGGGGTCAATGAGCAGTTCTTC. Its protein is CAWSVGGVNEQFF.

The chain combines TRBV30 with TRBJ2-1, with 8 bases lining up with TRBD2. V shed 0 bases, J shed 8 bases, and the junction held 9 bases outside the gene matches. The germline V gene encodes CDR1 GTSNPN and CDR2 SVGIG (reference sequence). This CDR3 has 15 amino acids. The chain's CDR3 is CAWSVHGRASDEQFF. CDR3 nucleotide sequence: TGTGCCTGGAGTGTACACGGGAGGGCCTCGGATGAGCAGTTCTTC.

This clonotype occurred many times. This chain connects TRBV20-1 to TRBJ1-2; D perhaps matches TRBD1 (5 bases). Trimming took off 5 bases at V and 0 bases at J, with 10 bases between the two ends. CDR3 length: 13 amino acids. CDR1 and CDR2 (germline): DFQATT, SNEGSKA (reference sequence). In DNA form, the CDR3 reads TGCAGTGCTTGGGTACAGGCTAACTATGGCTACACCTTC. Protein: CSAWVQANYGYTF.

CDR3 bases: TGCGCCAGCAGCTTACCGGGAGGGGTATACGAGCAGTACTTC. This encodes CASSLPGGVYEQYF. The rearrangement uses TRBV5-1 and TRBJ2-7, with 8 nucleotides matching TRBD2. Per the germline V gene, CDR1 is SGHRS and CDR2 is YFSETQ. This CDR3 has 14 amino acids. Trimming cost V 2 bases and J 4 bases; bases outside gene matches: 5.

The chain combines TRBV27 with TRBJ1-1; tentatively, D is TRBD1 (5 bases). Trimming took 6 bases from V and 1 from J, leaving 9 bases between them. Germline V gives CDR1 MNHEY, CDR2 SMNVEV (reference sequence). The CDR3 runs to 13 residues. Here the CDR3 reads CASRSRGNTEAFF. CDR3 coding DNA: TGTGCCAGCAGGTCAAGGGGGAACACTGAAGCTTTCTTT.

This clonotype was observed many times. J is TRBJ2-2 and V is TRBV9; TRBD1 agrees at 7 bases. Germline V CDR1 and CDR2: SGDLS, YYNGEE. V shed 3 bases and J 5 bases; nucleotides not matched to a gene: 10. The length of the CDR3 is 16 residues. The CDR3 reads CASSAGQAFGTGELFF. CDR3 in DNA: TGTGCCAGCAGCGCCGGACAGGCTTTTGGAACCGGGGAGCTGTTTTTT.

The rearrangement uses TRBV10-3 and TRBJ2-1, with D perhaps matching TRBD2 (5 bases). CDR1 ENHRY and CDR2 SYGVKD come from the germline V gene. This CDR3 region has 12 residues. The V end lost 2 bases, the J end lost 12 bases, and 11 bases lay between the germline ends. The CDR3 DNA is TGTGCCATCAGTGAGAAGGAGGATGCGCAGTTCTTC. This sequence encodes CAISEKEDAQFF.

The chain combines TRBV5-6 with TRBJ2-7; 8 bases align to TRBD2. Losses at the gene ends were 3 bases for V and 4 bases for J; bases not matched to a gene: 15. The V gene's germline CDR1 is SGHDT and CDR2 YYEEEE. CDR3 size: 17 residues. CDR3 amino acids: CASSSEGTGGRPYEQYF. CDR3 sequence (DNA): TGTGCCAGCAGCTCAGAAGGTACCGGCGGGAGGCCGTACGAGCAGTACTTC.

This clonotype was counted at least ten times. The rearrangement uses TRBV20-1 and TRBJ2-5; D assignment may be TRBD1 or TRBD2 (6 bases each). The CDR3 has 14 residues. V was trimmed by 3 bases and J by 4 bases, leaving 15 bases between them. Per the germline V gene, CDR1 is DFQATT and CDR2 is SNEGSKA (reference sequence). Here the CDR3 DNA reads TGCAGTGCTAGTAACAGGGTGGGAGGAGAGACCCAGTACTTC. Encoded protein: CSASNRVGGETQYF.

This clonotype was detected ten times or more. The rearrangement uses TRBV7-2 and TRBJ2-3; the match to TRBD2 covers 12 bases. Trimming at V came to 2 bases and at J to 4 bases, leaving 1 base not matched to a gene. The CDR3 runs 15 residues. Germline values: CDR1 SGHTA, CDR2 FQGNSA. DNA for the CDR3: TGTGCCAGCAGCTTAAGACTAGCGGGAGCAGATACGCAGTATTTT. It codes for CASSLRLAGADTQYF.

This clonotype was counted only a few times. The chain uses TRBV6-1 and TRBJ2-6, with D hard to call. V dropped 10 bases and J dropped 0 bases, with 13 bases sitting between them. Germline V CDR1 and CDR2: MNHNS, SASEGT. CDR3 length: 15 amino acids. The CDR3 region is CATITLFSGANVLTF. For the CDR3, the DNA is TGTGCCACCATAACCCTGTTCTCTGGGGCCAACGTCCTGACTTTC.

This sequence joins TRBV5-1 and TRBJ2-5, with D perhaps matching TRBD2 (5 bases). This CDR3 spans 15 amino acids. V was cut by 1 base and J by 3 bases, with 13 bases left in between. Germline loops: CDR1 SGHRS, CDR2 YFSETQ. CDR3 sequence (DNA): TGCGCCAGCAGCTTGACGGAGAGGGTCAAAGAGACCCAGTACTTC. Residues: CASSLTERVKETQYF.

This clonotype was seen a few times. Here the CDR3 DNA reads TGTGCCAGCAGTTACTATGGGGGGGAGAATCAGCCCCAGCATTTT. Translation gives CASSYYGGENQPQHF. The gene calls are TRBV6-5 and TRBJ1-5, with D perhaps TRBD1 (5 bases). The CDR3 length is 15 residues. CDR1 MNHEY and CDR2 SVGAGI come from the germline V gene. V lost 1 base and J lost 4, with 11 bases in between.

This clonotype came up many times. The gene calls are TRBV2 and TRBJ2-4; D is uncertain. The CDR3 has 14 residues. V lost 3 bases, J lost 9 bases, and 15 bases lay in between. The germline V gene encodes CDR1 SNHLY and CDR2 FYNNEI. CDR3 nucleotides: TGTGCCAGCAGTGACGACGGGCGCGAGGTCATTCAGTACTTC. Its protein is CASSDDGREVIQYF.

As regards this clonotype: This sequence may be a read error, since a much larger clone differs from it by one base. The conserved phenylalanine or tryptophan normally closing the CDR3 is absent here, so this likely arose from a read error. This chain uses TRBV7-6 with TRBJ2-7; the match to TRBD1 covers 7 bases. J was trimmed by 5 bases and V by 1 base; bases with no gene match: 8. Germline CDR1 reads SGHVS; CDR2 reads FNYEAQ. There are 15 residues in the CDR3. In DNA, the CDR3 is TGTGCCAGCAGCTTAGGAGACAGGGATGGTGACGAGCAGTACCTC. This encodes CASSLGDRDGDEQYL.

The CDR3 nucleotides are TGTGCCAGCAGTTCCCGGCAGGACGATTGGAACACCGGGGAGCTGTTTTTT. This sequence encodes CASSSRQDDWNTGELFF. This chain joins TRBV27 and TRBJ2-2, with no clear D. Germline V gene lookup returns CDR1 MNHEY and CDR2 SMNVEV (reference sequence). Trimming pared 4 bases from V and 1 base from J, leaving 16 bases between. There are 17 residues in the CDR3.

This clonotype was counted at least ten times. The chain uses TRBV18 and TRBJ2-1; 9 bases fit TRBD2. The V gene's germline CDR1 is KGHSH and CDR2 LQKENI. The CDR3 spans 16 residues. With 5 bases clipped from V and 5 bases from J, the junction kept 10 bases outside the gene matches. DNA for the CDR3: TGTGCCAGCTCAAGTTCCGTAGCGGGAGTCGACAATGAGCAGTTCTTC. As protein: CASSSSVAGVDNEQFF. Drawing the rest from reference TRBV18 and TRBJ2-1, the complete variable domain is NAGVMQNPRHLVRRRGQEARLRCSPMKGHSHVYWYRQLPEEGLKFMVYLQKENIIDESGMPKERFSAEFPKEGPSILRIQQVVRGDSAAYFCASSSSVAGVDNEQFFGPGTRLTVL.

As for this clonotype: A junction boundary mismatches the germline segment, possibly from a read error. The genes are TRBV7-7 and TRBJ2-1; 10 bases line up with TRBD1. Germline lookup yields CDR1 SSHAT and CDR2 FNYEAQ (reference sequence). This CDR3 spans 15 amino acids. The CDR3 coding sequence is TGTGCTAGCAGCCGGGACAGGGGTAGGGACAATGAGCAGTTCTTC. Its translation is CASSRDRGRDNEQFF. Drawing the rest from reference TRBV7-7 and TRBJ2-1, the complete variable domain is GAGVSQSPRYKVTKRGQDVTLRCDPISSHATLYWYQQALGQGPEFLTYFNYEAQPDKSGLPSDRFSAERPEGSISTLTIQRTEQRDSAMYRCASSRDRGRDNEQFFGPGTRLTVL.

To note about this clonotype: A much larger clone lies one base from this, so it may be a read error. The chain combines TRBV12-3 or TRBV12-4 with TRBJ2-1, with TRBD2 matching 16 bases. The CDR3 loop spans 18 amino acids. CDR3 in amino acids: CASGLRGLAGGPFNEQFF. CDR3 DNA sequence: TGTGCCAGCGGTTTACGGGGACTAGCGGGAGGGCCGTTCAATGAGCAGTTCTTC.